This section outlines one TCR beta chain sequence together with its context. The target antigen is unknown. The record originates from a study of cytomegalovirus exposure and HLA in healthy donors. Study findings and constraints: In presence/absence analyses, roughly uniform sequencing depth across donors was assumed.

The donors comprised healthy bone marrow donors. J lost 5 bases, V lost 4 bases, and 10 bases had no gene match. Germline V gene data show CDR1 as SGHTS and CDR2 as YDEGEE. CDR3 length: 15 residues. PCR used 60 Vbeta primers and 13 Jbeta primers. Assay: immunoSEQ multiplex PCR; the TCRdb copy retains only in-frame clones and omits some. The sample includes 150,000 to 200,000 clones, approximately 85% of them seen just once. The V call is TRBV5-8, the J call TRBJ1-2; 8 bases are a match to TRBD1. The sample taken for sequencing was PBMCs. The sequence was obtained from a man aged 50-59 years in good health and CMV-seropositive. CDR3 sequence (DNA): TGTGCCAGCAGCCCGACGACAGGGGTGGGGTATGGCTACACCTTC. Protein sequence: CASSPTTGVGYGYTF. Full variable domain (rest looked up from reference TRBV5-8 and TRBJ1-2): EAGVTQSPTHLIKTRGQQATLRCSPISGHTSVYWYQQALGLGLQFLLWYDEGEERNRGNFPPRFSGRQFPNYSSELNVNALELEDSALYLCASSPTTGVGYGYTFGSGTRLTVV.